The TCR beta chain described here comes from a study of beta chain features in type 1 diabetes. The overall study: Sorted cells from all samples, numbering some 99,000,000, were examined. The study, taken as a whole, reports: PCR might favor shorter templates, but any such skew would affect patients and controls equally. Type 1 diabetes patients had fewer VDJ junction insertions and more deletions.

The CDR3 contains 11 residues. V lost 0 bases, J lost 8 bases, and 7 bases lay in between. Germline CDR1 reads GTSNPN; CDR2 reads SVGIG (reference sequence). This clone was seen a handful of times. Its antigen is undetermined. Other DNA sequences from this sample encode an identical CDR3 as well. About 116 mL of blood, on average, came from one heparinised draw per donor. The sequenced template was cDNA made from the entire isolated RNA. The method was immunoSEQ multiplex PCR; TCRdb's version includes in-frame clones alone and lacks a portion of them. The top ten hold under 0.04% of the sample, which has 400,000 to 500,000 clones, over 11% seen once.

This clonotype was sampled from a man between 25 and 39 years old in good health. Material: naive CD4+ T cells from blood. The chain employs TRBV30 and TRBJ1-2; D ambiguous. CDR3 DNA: TGTGCCTGGAGTGTCGGGGTAGGCTACACCTTC. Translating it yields CAWSVGVGYTF.